The 32 T cell receptor beta chains reported below all come from one sample, sequenced in a study of T cells in Graves' hyperthyroidism and ophthalmopathy. Template material for amplifying TCR beta CDR3 regions consisted of RNA transcripts. The HTBI set primed first-round TCR CDR3 RT-PCR. Via MiXCR, TCRdb re-called the multiplex PCR reads, giving one row per CDR3 protein. This table has about 98,000 distinct CDR3 sequences, approximately 42% appearing once. The sequenced sample was peripheral blood or thyroid tissue (not recorded which). These receptors were collected from a woman aged 25 to 39 with Graves' hyperthyroidism.

This clonotype occurred many times. The chain carries TRBV28 and TRBJ1-4; 8 bases line up with TRBD1. There are 14 residues in the CDR3. The trim removed 3 bases at V and 8 bases at J, leaving 5 bases unmatched. CDR1 and CDR2 (germline): MDHEN, SYDVKM. CDR3 residues: CASSLQGAREKLFF. CDR3 DNA sequence: TGTGCCAGCAGTTTGCAGGGGGCTAGAGAAAAACTGTTTTTT. Full variable domain (rest looked up from reference TRBV28 and TRBJ1-4): DVKVTQSSRYLVKRTGEKVFLECVQDMDHENMFWYRQDPGLGLRLIYFSYDVKMKEKGDIPEGYSVSREKKERFSLILESASTNQTSMYLCASSLQGAREKLFFGSGTQLSVL.

In this sample, this clonotype turned up many times. This sequence joins TRBV28 and TRBJ2-2; no definite D call. CDR3 length equals 12 residues. The V gene's germline CDR1 is MDHEN and CDR2 SYDVKM. Trimming cost V 7 bases and J 1 base, with 4 bases left between them. CDR3 nucleotides: TGTGCCAGCATAAAGAACACCGGGGAGCTGTTTTTT. Translated, it gives CASIKNTGELFF.

There are many counts of this clonotype. This rearrangement joins TRBV18 to TRBJ1-4, with D hard to call. The germline V gene encodes CDR1 KGHSH and CDR2 LQKENI. CDR3 length: 14 residues. The V gene lost 6 bases and the J gene lost 6 bases, with 14 bases spanning the gap. This CDR3 reads CASSRNGGDEKLFF. CDR3 nucleotides: TGTGCCAGCTCCCGGAATGGTGGAGATGAAAAACTGTTTTTT.

This clonotype was seen repeatedly, ten times or more. This chain uses TRBV27 with TRBJ1-2; D possibly corresponds to TRBD1 (6 bases). This CDR3 contains 13 residues. Per germline, CDR1 MNHEY and CDR2 SMNVEV (reference sequence). Trimming took 6 bases from V and 3 from J, leaving 11 bases between them. The CDR3 nucleotides are TGTGCCAGCAGCTCAGGGGACGACTATGGCTACACCTTC. Amino acids: CASSSGDDYGYTF.

This clonotype came up many times. This chain links TRBV5-5 with TRBJ2-5; D not certain. This CDR3 spans 13 amino acids. V dropped 2 bases and J dropped 3 bases, with 8 bases sitting between them. Germline V gene lookup returns CDR1 SGHKS and CDR2 YYEKEE (reference sequence). In DNA form, the CDR3 reads TGTGCCAGCAGCTTCCAAGAGGAAGAGACCCAGTACTTC. The encoded protein is CASSFQEEETQYF.

The V and J genes are TRBV2 and TRBJ2-5; 13 bases are a match to TRBD2. This CDR3 is built from 15 residues. With 5 bases clipped from V and 11 bases from J, the junction kept 11 bases outside the gene matches. Germline V gene sequence: CDR1 SNHLY, CDR2 FYNNEI. CDR3 DNA: TGTGCCAGCAGTACCCGACTAGCGGGAGGACATGAGCAGTACTTC. Its translation is CASSTRLAGGHEQYF.

This rearrangement joins TRBV5-1 to TRBJ1-2; 7 bases line up with TRBD1. Germline V CDR1 and CDR2: SGHRS, YFSETQ. J was trimmed by 5 bases and V by 4 bases; bases with no gene match: 5. This CDR3 is built from 13 residues. The CDR3 reads CASSGGTEYGYTF. CDR3 in DNA: TGCGCCAGCAGCGGAGGGACAGAATATGGCTACACCTTC.

Comment on this clonotype: A single base separates this from a much larger clone, so it may be a read error. This sequence joins TRBV7-9 and TRBJ2-7; no definite D call. CDR1 is SEHNR, CDR2 FQNEAQ, per germline (reference sequence). Trimming stripped 6 bases from V and 2 bases from J, with 17 bases between. This CDR3 spans 15 amino acids. The CDR3 DNA follows: TGTGCCAGCAGGTCCCCCCCCCGGGCGACCTACGAGCAGTACTTC. Amino acids: CASRSPPRATYEQYF.

The chain is built from TRBV20-1 and TRBJ1-6; 9 nucleotides agree with TRBD1. V dropped 5 bases and J dropped 13; count of bases not matched to a gene: 12. Germline lookup yields CDR1 DFQATT and CDR2 SNEGSKA (reference sequence). The CDR3 is 14 residues long. This chain's CDR3 is CSAWLGQGNQPLHF. The CDR3 coding sequence is TGCAGTGCTTGGCTTGGACAGGGGAATCAGCCCCTCCACTTT.

Only a few counts were recorded for this clonotype. This CDR3 is CASSSQPTNEKLFF. CDR3 coding DNA: TGTGCCAGCAGTTCTCAACCAACTAATGAAAAACTGTTTTTT. This sequence joins TRBV28 and TRBJ1-4; D is undetermined. Germline V gives CDR1 MDHEN, CDR2 SYDVKM. The CDR3 is 14 residues long. The ends were cut back, 4 bases at V and 0 bases at J, with 6 bases in the middle.

This clonotype was found many times. The chain uses TRBV10-3 and TRBJ1-4; tentative D call: TRBD1 (5 bases). The CDR3 runs to 15 residues. Germline values: CDR1 ENHRY, CDR2 SYGVKD. V was shortened by 1 base and J by 5 bases, with 11 bases between the two germline ends. The CDR3 nucleotides are TGTGCCATCAGTGAGTTATGGGGCAGGAATGAAAAACTGTTTTTT. Its translation: CAISELWGRNEKLFF.

V and J are TRBV9 and TRBJ1-6, with D possibly TRBD1 on 5 matching bases. Germline V gene lookup returns CDR1 SGDLS and CDR2 YYNGEE. The CDR3 loop spans 14 amino acids. The V gene lost 0 bases and the J gene lost 8 bases, with 9 bases spanning the gap. The CDR3 region is CASSVGGSHSPLHF. The CDR3 DNA is TGTGCCAGCAGCGTAGGGGGGAGTCATTCACCCCTCCACTTT. Supplemented by reference TRBV9 and TRBJ1-6, the full variable domain reads DSGVTQTPKHLITATGQRVTLRCSPRSGDLSVYWYQQSLDQGLQFLIQYYNGEERAKGNILERFSAQQFPDLHSELNLSSLELGDSALYFCASSVGGSHSPLHFGNGTRLTVT.

The chain couples TRBV15 to TRBJ2-7; the match to TRBD1 covers 7 bases. Trimming cost V 5 bases and J 0 bases; bases outside gene matches: 13. This CDR3 contains 17 residues. Germline-derived CDR1 and CDR2 are LNHNV and YYDKDF (reference sequence). CDR3 in amino acids: CATSRNSGTAYSYEQYF. For the CDR3, the DNA is TGTGCCACCAGCCGCAACTCCGGGACAGCCTACTCCTACGAGCAGTACTTC.

The chain links TRBV11-2 to TRBJ1-2, with 7 bases identical to TRBD1. Trimming removed 5 bases from V and 6 bases from J; junction bases left unmatched: 9. The CDR3 has 14 residues. Looked up from germline, CDR1 is SGHAT and CDR2 is FQNNGV. The CDR3 DNA reads as TGTGCCAGCAGCAAGGGACAGACCGTCAATGGCTACACCTTC. Protein sequence: CASSKGQTVNGYTF.

This clonotype came up many times. The chain recombines TRBV7-2 with TRBJ2-7, with TRBD2 matching over 9 bases. The trim removed 2 bases at V and 3 bases at J, leaving 5 bases unmatched. Germline V gene sequence: CDR1 SGHTA, CDR2 FQGNSA. The CDR3 totals 15 residues. For the CDR3, the DNA is TGTGCCAGCAGCTTAAGGACTAGCGCCAGCTACGAGCAGTACTTC. Protein product: CASSLRTSASYEQYF.

This clonotype appeared many times. The rearrangement links TRBV6-5 to TRBJ2-7; weak D call: TRBD2 (5 bases). The CDR3 covers 13 residues. The V end lost 0 bases, the J end lost 7 bases, and 10 bases lay between the germline ends. Germline V CDR1 and CDR2: MNHEY, SVGAGI. The CDR3, as DNA: TGTGCCAGCAGTTACTCTCTCCGAGGGGAGCAGTACTTC. Amino acids: CASSYSLRGEQYF.

The table lists this clonotype with many counts. V gene TRBV7-8 combines with J gene TRBJ1-5; TRBD1 is a possible D gene (5 bases). Germline loops: CDR1 SGHVS, CDR2 FQNEAQ. Trimming left V 7 bases short and J 3 bases short, with 16 bases between. The CDR3 loop spans 15 amino acids. The CDR3 protein is CASTVQDGYNQPQHF. In DNA, the CDR3 is TGTGCCAGCACCGTACAGGACGGGTACAATCAGCCCCAGCATTTT.

This clonotype has a count of ten or more. As DNA, the CDR3 is TGTGCCAGCAGTTTCCAGGCAGGCGGGACTGAAGCTTTCTTT. It translates to CASSFQAGGTEAFF. The J gene is TRBJ1-1, the V gene TRBV12-3 or TRBV12-4; no clear D gene. Trimming stripped 3 bases from V and 5 bases from J, with 13 bases between. This CDR3 has 14 residues.

V usage is TRBV5-1 and J usage is TRBJ2-3; 12 bases map to TRBD2. The germline V gene has CDR1 SGHRS and CDR2 YFSETQ. The CDR3 runs 13 residues. The V gene end was trimmed by 0 bases and the J gene end by 12 bases; junction bases not matched to a gene: 2. CDR3 residues: CASSLATSGRQYF. In nucleotides, the CDR3 is TGCGCCAGCAGCTTGGCGACTAGCGGGAGACAGTATTTT.

This clonotype occurred many times. The chain couples TRBV20-1 to TRBJ2-7; D is ambiguous. This CDR3 spans 13 amino acids. V was pared by 0 bases and J by 6 bases, with 12 bases between. Germline assignment: CDR1 DFQATT and CDR2 SNEGSKA (reference sequence). The CDR3 sequence is CSARDPVGTEQYF. The CDR3 DNA reads as TGCAGTGCTAGAGATCCCGTAGGAACCGAGCAGTACTTC.

This clonotype came up many times. V is TRBV5-6 and J is TRBJ1-1; no clear D gene. The length of the CDR3 is 13 residues. Per the germline V gene, CDR1 is SGHDT and CDR2 is YYEEEE. V lost 1 base to trimming and J lost 1 base, with 5 bases between them. The chain's CDR3 is CASSLTGNTEAFF. The CDR3 DNA is TGTGCCAGCAGCTTGACGGGGAACACTGAAGCTTTCTTT.

A word on this clonotype: The germline gene is not matched at one end of the junction; a read error may be the cause. V is TRBV15 and J is TRBJ1-5, with a weak D call TRBD1 (5 bases). Germline V gives CDR1 LNHNV, CDR2 YYDKDF (reference sequence). This CDR3 region has 14 residues. This CDR3 is CASSLVVGQETQHF. As DNA, the CDR3 is TGTGCCAGCAGCTTAGTGGTCGGACAAGAGACCCAGCATTTT. The full variable domain, with the rest looked up from reference TRBV15 and TRBJ1-5, is DAMVIQNPRYQVTQFGKPVTLSCSQTLNHNVMYWYQQKSSQAPKLLFHYYDKDFNNEADTPDNFQSRRPNTSFCFLDIRSPGLGDTAMYLCASSLVVGQETQHFGDGTRLSIL.

Turning to this clonotype: At one end, the junction sequence differs from germline, possibly due to a read error. The chain couples TRBV5-5 to TRBJ2-2; 7 nucleotides align to TRBD2. This CDR3 region has 17 residues. CDR1 and CDR2 (germline): SGHKS, YYEKEE (reference sequence). The CDR3 coding sequence is TGTGCCAGCAGCGTAACTAGCGTGCTCGGGAACACCGGGGAGCTGTCTTTT. The encoded protein is CASSVTSVLGNTGELSF.

This clonotype showed up many times. The rearrangement joins TRBV6-5 to TRBJ1-2, with D possibly matching TRBD1 (5 bases). This CDR3 spans 14 amino acids. Per germline, CDR1 MNHEY and CDR2 SVGAGI. Trimming took 0 bases from V and 6 from J, leaving 11 bases between them. The CDR3 here is CASSYSFGGDGYTF. The CDR3, as DNA: TGTGCCAGCAGTTACTCGTTTGGGGGGGATGGCTACACCTTC.

Comments on this clonotype: A read error may produce the germline difference seen at one junction end. The chain is built from TRBV4-1 and TRBJ2-3; D unclear. This CDR3 is 16 amino acids long. Per germline, CDR1 MGHRA and CDR2 YSYEKL. The chain's CDR3 is CASSQEVARSTDTQCF. DNA of the CDR3: TGTGCCAGCAGCCAAGAGGTGGCTAGGAGCACAGATACGCAGTGTTTT.

This clonotype was recorded at least ten times. This chain links TRBV6-5 with TRBJ2-5; D uncertain. The CDR3 consists of 14 residues. The V end lost 3 bases, the J end lost 7 bases, and 15 bases lay between the germline ends. Germline values: CDR1 MNHEY, CDR2 SVGAGI. CDR3 nucleotides: TGTGCCAGCAGTTATCAGAGGTTACGTGGGACCCAGTACTTC. Translation gives CASSYQRLRGTQYF.

The chain carries TRBV15 and TRBJ2-3; D is possibly TRBD2 (5 bases). The CDR3 has 15 amino acids. Germline lookup yields CDR1 LNHNV and CDR2 YYDKDF (reference sequence). The germline V and J ends were trimmed by 8 bases and 9 bases, with 24 bases remaining between them. CDR3: CATSGADSRTFTQYF. In DNA form, the CDR3 reads TGTGCCACCTCGGGCGCGGACTCTAGAACCTTCACGCAGTATTTT.

This clonotype is medium-sized in the sample. The V gene is TRBV2, the J gene TRBJ1-5; D not certain. The CDR3 has 13 residues. V shed 6 bases and J shed 2 bases, with 8 bases lying between them. Germline CDR1 is SNHLY and CDR2 is FYNNEI. The CDR3 nucleotides read TGTGCCAGCAGGAAAGAAGGCAATCAGCCCCAGCATTTT. Translation gives CASRKEGNQPQHF.

The chain recombines TRBV7-8 with TRBJ1-5, with a tentative D call TRBD1 (6 bases). Germline CDR1 SGHVS, CDR2 FQNEAQ. This CDR3 spans 15 amino acids. V was trimmed by 11 bases and J by 0 bases, leaving 17 bases between them. CDR3 sequence: CAWSAGAISNQPQHF. The CDR3 DNA is TGTGCCTGGAGTGCGGGGGCAATTAGCAATCAGCCCCAGCATTTT.

Many counts were recorded for this clonotype. The chain links TRBV19 to TRBJ2-7; D ambiguous. Looked up from germline, CDR1 is LNHDA and CDR2 is SQIVND (reference sequence). The CDR3 covers 17 residues. V shed 1 base and J shed 2 bases, with 18 bases lying between them. CDR3 in amino acids: CASSIVAPRDGTYEQYF. CDR3 sequence (DNA): TGTGCCAGTAGTATAGTAGCCCCCCGAGACGGAACCTACGAGCAGTACTTC.

The chain links TRBV6-6 to TRBJ2-6; 9 positions match TRBD1. With 3 bases clipped from V and 11 bases from J, the junction kept 11 bases outside the gene matches. The CDR3 totals 16 residues. Per germline, CDR1 MNHNY and CDR2 SVGAGI (reference sequence). The DNA of the CDR3 is TGTGCCAGCAGTTATCCCGCCGGGACAGGGACCTACGTCCTGACTTTC. It translates to CASSYPAGTGTYVLTF.

Ten or more counts support this clonotype. The rearrangement links TRBV20-1 to TRBJ1-4; D gene ambiguous. This CDR3 is built from 11 residues. Per the germline V gene, CDR1 is DFQATT and CDR2 is SNEGSKA (reference sequence). Trimming shortened V by 7 bases and J by 5 bases, and 8 bases separated the two germline ends. The CDR3 is CSERTNEKLFF. As DNA, the CDR3 is TGCAGTGAGCGGACGAATGAAAAACTGTTTTTT.